This TCR beta chain originates from a study of blood T cell repertoires in COVID-19. On the study more broadly: Acute and convalescent COVID-19 specimens originated in the United States, Italy and Spain. In each case, the material was cDNA or gDNA derived from T cells, B-cell-depleted T cells, or PBMCs.

Using immunoSEQ multiplex PCR, the repertoire was profiled, and TCRdb retains in-frame clones only, with some absent. This table holds about 74,000 clones, about 83% found once. Looked up from germline, CDR1 is SGHTA and CDR2 is FQGNSA. V gave up 1 base and J gave up 6 bases; unmatched junction bases: 10. This CDR3 is 16 amino acids long. The sample taken for sequencing was peripheral blood. The origin of this receptor is a man older than 75 with acute or convalescent COVID-19. The chain recombines TRBV7-2 with TRBJ2-3; 7 bases are shared with TRBD2. The CDR3: CASSLDAGVGTDTQYF. Here the CDR3 DNA reads TGTGCCAGCAGCTTAGATGCGGGGGTGGGGACCGATACGCAGTATTTT.